This T cell receptor beta chain was documented in a study of T cell repertoires in cytomegalovirus infection. Background on the study: Evidence of both CMV infection and a matching HLA type came from public TCR beta signatures. Findings of the study overall: Summed frequency of public TCR beta families distinguished CMV carriers with the relevant HLA. Clonotypes of TCR beta that were HLA-C-restricted and CMV-specific dominated the ex vivo response.

The germline gives CDR1 SGHAT, CDR2 FQNNGV. V lost 2 bases to trimming and J lost 6 bases, with 4 bases between them. The CDR3 spans 12 residues. Via MiXCR, TCRdb re-called the reads, giving one row per CDR3 protein. The sample shows 68,000 or so distinct CDR3 sequences, approximately 22% of them seen only once. This clonotype was counted only a few times. What it binds is unknown. The J gene is TRBJ2-2, the V gene TRBV11-2; D gene ambiguous. Material for sequencing was PBMCs, sequenced either directly or after in vitro stimulation (not recorded which). The receptor was isolated from a human donor in good health (CMV status not recorded). Some clones in this sample may be carry-over from other donors' samples. DNA for the CDR3: TGTGCCAGCAGCTTACCGTCCGGGGAGCTGTTTTTT. Translation gives CASSLPSGELFF.